This T cell receptor beta chain stems from a study of blood T cells in healthy people across ages. Each of the donors had approximately 10 milliliters of peripheral blood drawn into EDTA-treated Vacutainer tubes. Total RNA was isolated from each sample in quantities of at least 5 micrograms. Combining a sample-barcoded 5' primer with a J-beta primer mix, a second PCR ran for 7 to 11 cycles. Samples each returned at least 2.5 million CDR3-containing paired-end reads. TCRdb analysed the 5' RACE reads with MiXCR anew, one entry per CDR3 protein. The sample holds over a million distinct CDR3 sequences, around 59% seen once. Trimming cost V 3 bases and J 3 bases; bases outside gene matches: 6. CDR3 length: 14 residues. Germline V gene lookup returns CDR1 DFQATT and CDR2 SNEGSKA (reference sequence).

V usage is TRBV20-1 and J usage is TRBJ2-3, with TRBD1 identical over 7 bases. This clonotype originated in a man between 18 and 29 years old in good health. The sample was blood. This CDR3 is CSARRQGATDTQYF. CDR3 DNA: TGCAGTGCTAGGCGACAGGGAGCTACAGATACGCAGTATTTT.